Given below is one T cell receptor (beta chain) in context. Which antigen it targets is not known. No quality values exist for individual bases; no much larger clone is one base distant. This record belongs to a study of blood T cell repertoires in COVID-19 (dated by TCRdb to 2018 to 2021). Regarding the study in general: Collaborator samples came from the United States, Italy and Spain and covered acute and convalescent phases of COVID-19. The material from the prospective study consisted of cDNA or gDNA derived from T cells, B-cell-depleted T cells, or PBMCs. Deeply sampled blood TCRbeta repertoires from subjects exposed to, actively infected with, or recovered from COVID-19 were included in the dataset. The repertoires were released in a freely available public database intended as a resource for research on the immune response to SARS-CoV-2. Samples came from the ongoing ImmuneRACE study (first 160 participants) plus 1,254 subjects from 6 global collaborators. Sample metadata almost always included a de-identified subject ID, COVID-19 status, age in years and sex. Where available, HLA class I and class II types were taken from metadata supplied by the sample provider and were not determined by assay-based typing.

Results the study describes overall, beyond this receptor: Clinical and demographic metadata were provided uncurated, with the amount varying by source and participant.

TCRbeta CDR3 regions were amplified from genomic DNA using the immunoSEQ Assay, a bias-controlled multiplex PCR. The study's processing was this. The number of nucleated cells in each sample was estimated by amplification of reference gene primers within the assay. To quantify the absolute abundance of each unique TCRbeta CDR3 rearrangement, sequence reads were collapsed and filtered. Productive Simpson clonality was computed per sample as the square root of Simpson's diversity index over productive rearrangements. In TCRdb, the immuneACCESS table is reduced to in-frame sequences with V and J assigned. These tables do not hold every clone; where another copy was compared, an unresolved V gene accounts for under half, and the others remain unexplained. V and J calls and clone size are as listed in that table; D and trimming were resolved from the DNA. Here the sample has approximately 140,000 clones; 70% to 85% occur a single time. The ten biggest clones cover 3.5% to 4.5% of the sample.

The CDR1 and CDR2 encoded by the germline V gene (reference sequence) are DFQATT and SNEGSKA. Compared with germline, V lacks 3 bases and J lacks 6 bases; bases without a gene match: 8. From the cysteine up to the phenylalanine, the CDR3 has a length of 13 residues. Of the read, only the CDR3 DNA is kept; its 39 bases are in frame from base 1. Whole blood was collected in K2EDTA tubes by collaborating institutions according to the institutions' own protocols. Collaborator samples were shipped for TCRbeta analysis as frozen whole blood, isolated PBMCs, or DNA extracted from either sample type. Sequencing was performed on peripheral blood. The rearranged chain carries TRBV20-1 and TRBJ2-7, with TRBD2 matching 7 junction bases. This receptor was obtained from a man aged 60-69 years with acute or convalescent COVID-19. The DNA reads as follows: TGCAGTGCTAGTGGACCGGGAGGCCTCGAGCAGTACTTC. The resulting protein is CSASGPGGLEQYF.